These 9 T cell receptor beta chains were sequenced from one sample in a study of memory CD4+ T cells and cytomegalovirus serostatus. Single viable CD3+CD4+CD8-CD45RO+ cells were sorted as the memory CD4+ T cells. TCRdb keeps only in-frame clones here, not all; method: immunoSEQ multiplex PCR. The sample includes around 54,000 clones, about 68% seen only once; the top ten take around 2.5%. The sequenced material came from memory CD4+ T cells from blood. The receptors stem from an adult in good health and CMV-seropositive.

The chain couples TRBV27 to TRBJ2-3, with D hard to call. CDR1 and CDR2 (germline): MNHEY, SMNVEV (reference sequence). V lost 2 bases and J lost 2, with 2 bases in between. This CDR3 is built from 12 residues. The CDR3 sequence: CASSLLTDTQYF. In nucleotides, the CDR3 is TGTGCCAGCAGTTTACTCACAGATACGCAGTATTTT.

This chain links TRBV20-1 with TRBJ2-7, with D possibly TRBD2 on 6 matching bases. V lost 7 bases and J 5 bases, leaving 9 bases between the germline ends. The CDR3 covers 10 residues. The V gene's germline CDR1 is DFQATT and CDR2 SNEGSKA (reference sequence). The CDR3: CSGRGDEQYF. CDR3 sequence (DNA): TGCAGTGGACGCGGGGACGAGCAGTACTTC.

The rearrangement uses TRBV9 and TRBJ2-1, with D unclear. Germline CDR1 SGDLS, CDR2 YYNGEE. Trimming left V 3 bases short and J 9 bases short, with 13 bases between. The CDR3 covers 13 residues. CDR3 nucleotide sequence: TGTGCCAGCAGCGGGGCTACGGTTGGTGAGCAGTTCTTC. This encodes CASSGATVGEQFF.

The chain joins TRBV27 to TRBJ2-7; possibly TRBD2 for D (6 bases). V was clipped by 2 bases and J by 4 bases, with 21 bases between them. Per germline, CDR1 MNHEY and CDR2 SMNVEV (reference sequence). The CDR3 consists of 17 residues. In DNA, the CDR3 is TGTGCCAGCAGTTTAGAGAAGGCGGTGGGAGGTTGGTACGAGCAGTACTTC. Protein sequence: CASSLEKAVGGWYEQYF.

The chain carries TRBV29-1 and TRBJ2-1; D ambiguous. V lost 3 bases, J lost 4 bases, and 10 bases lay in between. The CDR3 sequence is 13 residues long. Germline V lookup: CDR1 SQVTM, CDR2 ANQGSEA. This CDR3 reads CSVDFTAYNEQFF. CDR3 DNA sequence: TGCAGCGTTGATTTTACAGCGTACAATGAGCAGTTCTTC.

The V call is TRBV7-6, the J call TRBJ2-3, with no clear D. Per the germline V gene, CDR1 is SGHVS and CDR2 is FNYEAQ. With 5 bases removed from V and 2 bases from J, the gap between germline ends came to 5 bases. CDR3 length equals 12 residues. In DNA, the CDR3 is TGTGCCAGCAGCCCGTACACAGATACGCAGTATTTT. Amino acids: CASSPYTDTQYF.

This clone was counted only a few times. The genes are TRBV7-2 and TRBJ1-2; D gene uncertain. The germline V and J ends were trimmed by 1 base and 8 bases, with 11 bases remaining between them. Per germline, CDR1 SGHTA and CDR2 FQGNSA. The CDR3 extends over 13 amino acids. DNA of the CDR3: TGTGCCAGCAGCTTAGATGAGGCGGGGGGCTACACCTTC. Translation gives CASSLDEAGGYTF.

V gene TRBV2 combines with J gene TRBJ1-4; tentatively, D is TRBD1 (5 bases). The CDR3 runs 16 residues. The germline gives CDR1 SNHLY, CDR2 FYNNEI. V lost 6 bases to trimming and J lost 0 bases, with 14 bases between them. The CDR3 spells CASRLTDLSTNEKLFF. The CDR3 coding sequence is TGTGCCAGCAGGCTGACAGACCTATCAACTAATGAAAAACTGTTTTTT.

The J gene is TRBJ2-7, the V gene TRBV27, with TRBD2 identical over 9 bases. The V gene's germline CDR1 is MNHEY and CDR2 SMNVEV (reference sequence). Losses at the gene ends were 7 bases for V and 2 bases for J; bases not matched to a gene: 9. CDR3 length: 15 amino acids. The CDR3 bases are TGTGCCAGCACCCGGGGGCTAGCGGGAACCTACGAGCAGTACTTC. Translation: CASTRGLAGTYEQYF.